One and the same sample provided the 3 T cell receptor beta chains below, sequenced in a study of cytomegalovirus exposure and HLA in healthy donors. Amplification used 60 Vbeta primers and 13 Jbeta primers. Profiled with immunoSEQ multiplex PCR; TCRdb holds only in-frame clones, not every one. The table has 75,000 to 100,000 clones, about 80% seen once. The sequenced sample was PBMCs. These receptors all stem from a man younger than 45 in good health and CMV-seronegative.

This chain links TRBV14 with TRBJ2-5; D is uncertain. Between the trimmed V and J ends, which lost 5 bases and 5 bases, there was a span of 15 bases. The V gene's germline CDR1 is SGHDN and CDR2 FVKESK. The CDR3 is made up of 14 amino acids. The CDR3: CASSIRVPQETQYF. CDR3 coding DNA: TGTGCCAGCAGCATCCGGGTCCCTCAGGAGACCCAGTACTTC. Full variable domain (remainder filled in from reference TRBV14 and TRBJ2-5): EAGVTQFPSHSVIEKGQTVTLRCDPISGHDNLYWYRRVMGKEIKFLLHFVKESKQDESGMPNNRFLAERTGGTYSTLKVQPAELEDSGVYFCASSIRVPQETQYFGPGTRLLVL.

The V and J genes are TRBV10-3 and TRBJ2-1; possibly TRBD1 for D (6 bases). Germline values: CDR1 ENHRY, CDR2 SYGVKD. This CDR3 has 15 amino acids. V was clipped by 6 bases and J by 0 bases, with 12 bases between them. CDR3 nucleotide sequence: TGTGCCATCAGGTACAGGGATGGCTCCTACAATGAGCAGTTCTTC. This gives the protein CAIRYRDGSYNEQFF.

This chain links TRBV10-3 with TRBJ2-3, with D maybe TRBD2 (5 bases). Trimming left V 2 bases short and J 3 bases short, with 12 bases between. CDR3 length: 15 amino acids. Germline V gene data show CDR1 as ENHRY and CDR2 as SYGVKD. DNA for the CDR3: TGTGCCATCAGTGAGCCTACGGACTTTACAGATACGCAGTATTTT. Its protein is CAISEPTDFTDTQYF.